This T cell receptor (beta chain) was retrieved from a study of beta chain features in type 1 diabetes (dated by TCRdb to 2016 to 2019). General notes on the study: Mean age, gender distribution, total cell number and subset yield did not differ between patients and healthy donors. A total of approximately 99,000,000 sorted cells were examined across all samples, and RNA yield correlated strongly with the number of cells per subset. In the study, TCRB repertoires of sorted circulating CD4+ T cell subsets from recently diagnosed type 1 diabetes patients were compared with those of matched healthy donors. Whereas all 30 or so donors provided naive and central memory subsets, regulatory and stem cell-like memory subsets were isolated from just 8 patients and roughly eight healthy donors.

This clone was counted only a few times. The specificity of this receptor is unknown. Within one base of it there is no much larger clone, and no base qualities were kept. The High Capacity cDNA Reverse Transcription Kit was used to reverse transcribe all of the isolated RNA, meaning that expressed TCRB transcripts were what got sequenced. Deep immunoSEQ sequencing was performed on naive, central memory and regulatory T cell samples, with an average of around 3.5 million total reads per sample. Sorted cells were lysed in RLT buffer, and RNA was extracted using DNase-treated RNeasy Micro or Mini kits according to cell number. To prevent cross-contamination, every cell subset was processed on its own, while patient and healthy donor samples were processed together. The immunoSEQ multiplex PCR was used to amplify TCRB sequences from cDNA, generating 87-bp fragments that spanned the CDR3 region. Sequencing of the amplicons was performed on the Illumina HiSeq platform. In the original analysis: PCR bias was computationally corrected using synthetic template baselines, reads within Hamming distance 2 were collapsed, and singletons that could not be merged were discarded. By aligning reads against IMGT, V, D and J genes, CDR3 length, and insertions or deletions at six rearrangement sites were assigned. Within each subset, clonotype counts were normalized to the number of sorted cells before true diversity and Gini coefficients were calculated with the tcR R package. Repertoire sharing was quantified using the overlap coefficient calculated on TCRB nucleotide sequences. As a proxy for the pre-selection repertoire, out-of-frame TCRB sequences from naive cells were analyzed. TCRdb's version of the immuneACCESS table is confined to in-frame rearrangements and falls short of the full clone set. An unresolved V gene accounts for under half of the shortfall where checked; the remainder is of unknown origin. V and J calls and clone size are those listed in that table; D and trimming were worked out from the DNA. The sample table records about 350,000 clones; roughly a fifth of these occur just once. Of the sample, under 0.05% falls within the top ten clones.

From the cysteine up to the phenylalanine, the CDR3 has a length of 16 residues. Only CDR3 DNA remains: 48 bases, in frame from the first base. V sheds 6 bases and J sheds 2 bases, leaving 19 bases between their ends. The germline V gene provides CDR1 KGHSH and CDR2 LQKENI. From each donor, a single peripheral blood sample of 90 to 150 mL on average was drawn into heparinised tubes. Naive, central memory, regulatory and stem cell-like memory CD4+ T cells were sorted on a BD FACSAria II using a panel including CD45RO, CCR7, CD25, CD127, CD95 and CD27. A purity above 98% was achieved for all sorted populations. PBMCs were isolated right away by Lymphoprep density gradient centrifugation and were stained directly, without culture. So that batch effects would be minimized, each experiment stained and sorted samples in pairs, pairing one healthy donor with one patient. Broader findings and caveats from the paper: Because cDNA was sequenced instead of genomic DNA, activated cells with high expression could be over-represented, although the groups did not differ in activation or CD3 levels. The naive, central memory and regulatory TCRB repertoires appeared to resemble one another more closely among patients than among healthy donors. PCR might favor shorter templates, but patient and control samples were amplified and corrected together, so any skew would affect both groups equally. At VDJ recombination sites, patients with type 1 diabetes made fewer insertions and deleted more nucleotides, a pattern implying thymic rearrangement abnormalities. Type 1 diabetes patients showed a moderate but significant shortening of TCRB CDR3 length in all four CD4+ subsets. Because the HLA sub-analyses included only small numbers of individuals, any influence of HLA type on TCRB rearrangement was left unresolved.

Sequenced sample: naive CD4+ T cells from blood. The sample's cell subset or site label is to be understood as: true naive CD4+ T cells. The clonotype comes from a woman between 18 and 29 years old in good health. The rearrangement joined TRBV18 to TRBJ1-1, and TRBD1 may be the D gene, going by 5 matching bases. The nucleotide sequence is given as TGTGCCAGCTCGCCAGTTTGGCCGACAGAAAACACTGAAGCTTTCTTT. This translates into CASSPVWPTENTEAFF.